The 23 T cell receptor beta chains below all came from one sample that was sequenced in a study of T-cell reconstitution after alpha-beta-depleted transplantation in children. Construction of the TCRbeta library involved unique molecular identifiers. TCRdb passed the PCR reads through MiXCR, listing each CDR3 protein once. The data contain fewer than 550,000 distinct CDR3 sequences, about an eighth of them seen just once; the ten biggest clones take up about 14%. This specimen consisted of PBMCs, mostly from graft donor cells, obtained 180 days after TCRalphabeta/CD19-depleted stem cell transplant. All receptors derive from a female patient under 10 years old who had a stem cell transplant for aplastic anemia, so the T cells may come from the graft donor.

This clonotype was observed a handful of times. The chain joins TRBV12-3 or TRBV12-4 to TRBJ1-1, with 7 positions matching TRBD1. V dropped 5 bases and J dropped 1; count of bases not matched to a gene: 7. This CDR3 spans 15 amino acids. The DNA of the CDR3 is TGTGCCAGCAGTCCATCGACAGGGACGAACACTGAAGCTTTCTTT. Translating it yields CASSPSTGTNTEAFF.

This clonotype was seen more than once but under ten times. The chain is built from TRBV28 and TRBJ2-3; D gene ambiguous. Germline V lookup: CDR1 MDHEN, CDR2 SYDVKM. V was shortened by 3 bases and J by 2 bases, with 12 bases between the two germline ends. The CDR3 length is 15 residues. Written as DNA, the CDR3 is TGTGCCAGCAGTTTGTGGGGAATTCTCACAGATACGCAGTATTTT. Its protein is CASSLWGILTDTQYF.

The chain joins TRBV20-1 to TRBJ1-2; TRBD1 might be the D (6 bases). Trimming stripped 3 bases from V and 2 bases from J, with 13 bases between. The CDR3 has 14 amino acids. The germline V gene encodes CDR1 DFQATT and CDR2 SNEGSKA (reference sequence). The chain's CDR3 is CSASPTGYNYGYTF. CDR3 nucleotides: TGCAGTGCTAGCCCAACAGGGTACAACTATGGCTACACCTTC.

The rearrangement links TRBV7-9 to TRBJ1-6, with 11 bases matching TRBD1. The V gene's germline CDR1 is SEHNR and CDR2 FQNEAQ (reference sequence). The V and J ends lost 2 bases and 9 bases, in that order; junction bases with no gene match: 6. This CDR3 is 16 amino acids long. The CDR3 loop reads CASSLRDRGNPSPLHF. CDR3 nucleotide sequence: TGTGCCAGCAGCTTAAGGGACAGGGGGAACCCTTCACCCCTCCACTTT.

This clonotype was seen ten or more times. This sequence joins TRBV16 and TRBJ1-5, with TRBD1 identical over 8 bases. J was trimmed by 5 bases and V by 4 bases; bases with no gene match: 7. This CDR3 contains 15 residues. Germline V gives CDR1 KGHSY, CDR2 FQNENV. CDR3 coding DNA: TGTGCCAGCAGCCTCCACGGACAGGGCGATCAGCCCCAGCATTTT. The encoded protein is CASSLHGQGDQPQHF.

This clonotype turned up a few times. V is TRBV18 and J is TRBJ2-7; 8 nucleotides match TRBD2. Germline V gives CDR1 KGHSH, CDR2 LQKENI. This CDR3 has 16 amino acids. V lost 5 bases to trimming and J lost 2 bases; unmatched junction nucleotides: 11. CDR3 region: CASSTTSGRGTYEQYV. CDR3 in DNA: TGTGCCAGCTCAACCACCAGCGGGAGAGGGACCTACGAGCAGTACGTC.

The rearrangement links TRBV20-1 to TRBJ2-5, with 7 bases aligning to TRBD2. Germline loops: CDR1 DFQATT, CDR2 SNEGSKA (reference sequence). The J segment lost 1 base and the V segment lost 3 bases, leaving 5 bases of the junction unmatched. There are 14 residues in the CDR3. The CDR3 loop is CSASFGTTQETQYF. CDR3 in DNA: TGCAGTGCTAGCTTCGGGACTACCCAAGAGACCCAGTACTTC.

The genes are TRBV12-3 or TRBV12-4 and TRBJ2-1, with 10 positions matching TRBD2. This CDR3 spans 16 amino acids. V trimming: 6 bases; J trimming: 5 bases; junction bases outside the gene matches: 10. The CDR3 DNA reads TGTGCCAGCAGCCGTACTAGCGGGGCAACACACAATGAGCAGTTCTTC. Amino acid sequence: CASSRTSGATHNEQFF.

The sample holds a few counts of this clonotype. The chain joins TRBV12-3 or TRBV12-4 to TRBJ2-7, with D possibly being TRBD1 or TRBD2 (5 bases each). Trimming took off 8 bases at V and 2 bases at J, with 19 bases between the two ends. CDR3 length equals 15 residues. CDR3 sequence reads: CASSPAAWGTYEQYF. DNA for the CDR3: TGTGCCAGCTCACCAGCGGCGTGGGGCACCTACGAGCAGTACTTC.

On this clonotype: The junction departs from the called germline gene at one end, perhaps through a read error. The rearrangement joins TRBV9 to TRBJ2-6, with D perhaps matching TRBD1 or TRBD2 (6 bases each). The CDR3 contains 20 residues. Germline V gene lookup returns CDR1 SGDLS and CDR2 YYNGEE. The CDR3 DNA reads TGTGCCAGCAGCGTAGCTTCGGGGGCAGGGCCCCTCTCTGGGGCCAACGGCCTGACTTTC. This codes for CASSVASGAGPLSGANGLTF. Supplemented by reference TRBV9 and TRBJ2-6, the full variable domain reads DSGVTQTPKHLITATGQRVTLRCSPRSGDLSVYWYQQSLDQGLQFLIQYYNGEERAKGNILERFSAQQFPDLHSELNLSSLELGDSALYFCASSVASGAGPLSGANGLTFGAGSRLTVL.

This clonotype has just a few counts. This chain joins TRBV29-1 and TRBJ1-3; D is possibly TRBD1 (6 bases). The CDR3 has 14 residues. Per germline, CDR1 SQVTM and CDR2 ANQGSEA. V lost 6 bases, J lost 1 base, and 13 bases lay in between. The CDR3 DNA reads as TGCAGCGTCTTACAGGGAGATTCTGGAAACACCATATATTTT. It is translated as CSVLQGDSGNTIYF.

V is TRBV6-5 and J is TRBJ2-1; TRBD2 aligns across 9 bases. The germline CDR1 and CDR2 sequences are MNHEY and SVGAGI. The CDR3 length is 15 residues. J lost 9 bases, V lost 2 bases, and 8 bases had no gene match. The CDR3 loop reads CASSYAREGPGEQFF. DNA for the CDR3: TGTGCCAGCAGTTACGCGCGGGAGGGCCCCGGTGAGCAGTTCTTC.

This clonotype was counted a few times. The V call is TRBV5-6, the J call TRBJ2-3; possibly TRBD1 for D (5 bases). CDR1 and CDR2 (germline): SGHDT, YYEEEE. V was shortened by 4 bases and J by 2 bases, with 11 bases between the two germline ends. The CDR3 is made up of 14 amino acids. CDR3: CASSADKNTDTQYF. CDR3 DNA sequence: TGTGCCAGCAGCGCGGACAAAAACACAGATACGCAGTATTTT.

This clonotype was detected a few times. The CDR3 region has the DNA TGTGCCAGCAGACCACAGGGGTTGGATGAAAAACTGTTTTTT. Its translation: CASRPQGLDEKLFF. V is TRBV28 and J is TRBJ1-4; 7 positions agree with TRBD1. J was trimmed by 6 bases and V by 6 bases; bases with no gene match: 7. Germline V gene lookup returns CDR1 MDHEN and CDR2 SYDVKM. The CDR3 sequence is 14 residues long.

This clonotype was counted between two and nine times. The genes are TRBV4-3 and TRBJ1-1; 7 bases are shared with TRBD1. J lost 5 bases, V lost 4 bases, and 22 bases had no gene match. The CDR3 sequence is 19 residues long. The germline V gene has CDR1 LGHNA and CDR2 YSLEER. The CDR3 DNA reads as TGCGCCAGCAGCCGGGATATATCCGGGGCCGGGGCAGGGGGAACTGAAGCTTTCTTT. Translating it yields CASSRDISGAGAGGTEAFF.

This clonotype has a handful of counts. This rearrangement joins TRBV18 to TRBJ2-7; D not certain. CDR1 and CDR2 from the germline V gene are KGHSH and LQKENI. V gave up 0 bases and J gave up 7 bases, with 10 bases separating them. The CDR3 runs to 13 residues. The CDR3 DNA reads TGTGCCAGCTCACCACCGGTGGAGCCGGAGCAGTACTTC. It yields the protein CASSPPVEPEQYF.

This chain joins TRBV9 and TRBJ2-2; 12 bases are shared with TRBD2. Per germline, CDR1 SGDLS and CDR2 YYNGEE. V was clipped by 2 bases and J by 4 bases; unmatched bases: 3. CDR3 length: 16 residues. The CDR3 is CASSVTSGSFTGELFF. In DNA, the CDR3 is TGTGCCAGCAGCGTGACTAGCGGGAGTTTCACCGGGGAGCTGTTTTTT. The full variable domain, its missing parts supplied by reference TRBV9 and TRBJ2-2, is DSGVTQTPKHLITATGQRVTLRCSPRSGDLSVYWYQQSLDQGLQFLIQYYNGEERAKGNILERFSAQQFPDLHSELNLSSLELGDSALYFCASSVTSGSFTGELFFGEGSRLTVL.

This clonotype was observed at least ten times. V gene TRBV4-3 combines with J gene TRBJ2-2; 11 bases line up with TRBD1. V dropped 0 bases and J dropped 3; count of bases not matched to a gene: 6. The CDR3 covers 18 residues. The germline gives CDR1 LGHNA, CDR2 YSLEER. This chain's CDR3 is CASSQDNLGQGDTGELFF. CDR3 nucleotide sequence: TGCGCCAGCAGCCAAGATAATTTGGGACAGGGGGACACCGGGGAGCTGTTTTTT.

This clonotype was observed a handful of times. The V gene is TRBV28, the J gene TRBJ2-3; D remains unclear. Germline V gives CDR1 MDHEN, CDR2 SYDVKM. V was pared by 10 bases and J by 4 bases, with 6 bases between. The CDR3 has 10 amino acids. CDR3 protein: CATWADTQYF. CDR3 sequence (DNA): TGTGCCACCTGGGCAGATACGCAGTATTTT.

The sample holds a few counts of this clonotype. V is TRBV2 and J is TRBJ2-5, with 8 bases lining up with TRBD2. The CDR3 is 15 residues long. The junction had 7 bases not matched to a gene; V was cut back by 5 bases and J by 2 bases. CDR1 and CDR2 from the germline V gene are SNHLY and FYNNEI. For the CDR3, the DNA is TGTGCCAGCAGTAGAGCGGGGGCCTTTCAAGAGACCCAGTACTTC. Translating it yields CASSRAGAFQETQYF.

The chain carries TRBV18 and TRBJ2-2, with a weak D call TRBD2 (5 bases). V shed 1 base and J shed 7 bases, with 7 bases lying between them. The germline gives CDR1 KGHSH, CDR2 LQKENI. This CDR3 is 13 amino acids long. The CDR3 bases are TGTGCCAGCTCACCACTGGAGGACGGGGAGCTGTTTTTT. Translated, it gives CASSPLEDGELFF. Supplemented by reference TRBV18 and TRBJ2-2, the full variable domain reads NAGVMQNPRHLVRRRGQEARLRCSPMKGHSHVYWYRQLPEEGLKFMVYLQKENIIDESGMPKERFSAEFPKEGPSILRIQQVVRGDSAAYFCASSPLEDGELFFGEGSRLTVL.

The chain is built from TRBV28 and TRBJ2-7, with D perhaps matching TRBD2 (5 bases). This CDR3 spans 12 amino acids. Trimming took 9 bases from V and 0 from J, leaving 9 bases between them. Per germline, CDR1 MDHEN and CDR2 SYDVKM. The chain's CDR3 is CASLGSSYEQYF. In nucleotides, the CDR3 is TGTGCCAGTTTAGGGAGCTCCTACGAGCAGTACTTC.

A few counts support this clonotype. V usage is TRBV4-1 and J usage is TRBJ2-5, with 9 bases fitting TRBD2. Germline values: CDR1 MGHRA, CDR2 YSYEKL. V lost 1 base and J lost 3; bases outside the gene matches: 12. The CDR3 loop spans 18 amino acids. The DNA of the CDR3 is TGCGCCAGCAGCCAAGTCCGAATCGGGGAGCGGGAGGAAGAGACCCAGTACTTC. Protein: CASSQVRIGEREEETQYF.